This record covers a single TCR beta chain. The antigen is unknown. Its ends do not fully match the called genes, so a read error is possible. This CDR3 is built from 15 residues. The V gene's germline CDR1 is SGHRS and CDR2 YFSETQ. 13 Jbeta primers and 60 Vbeta primers were used for the PCR. Here immunoSEQ multiplex PCR was the method, and the copy in TCRdb shows in-frame clones only, minus some. The sample consists of tens of thousands of clones, around three quarters of them appearing once. This entry is derived from a study of cytomegalovirus exposure and HLA in healthy donors. Study-wide findings and caveats: It was reportedly the case that the classifier diagnosed cytomegalovirus status with high specificity and sensitivity. Testing in vitro showed a few CMV-associated chains specific for CMV antigens. The listing of 150 or so TCR beta chains classed them as cytomegalovirus-associated.

Donors were nominally healthy when sampled, though unrecorded immune exposures were likely. The origin of this receptor is a male donor in good health and CMV-seronegative. This chain connects TRBV5-1 to TRBJ1-2; no definite D call. The sample comprised PBMCs. In DNA, the CDR3 is TGCGCCAGCAGCCCGACAACGGGATCCCCCTATGGCTACCCCTTC. This codes for CASSPTTGSPYGYPF.